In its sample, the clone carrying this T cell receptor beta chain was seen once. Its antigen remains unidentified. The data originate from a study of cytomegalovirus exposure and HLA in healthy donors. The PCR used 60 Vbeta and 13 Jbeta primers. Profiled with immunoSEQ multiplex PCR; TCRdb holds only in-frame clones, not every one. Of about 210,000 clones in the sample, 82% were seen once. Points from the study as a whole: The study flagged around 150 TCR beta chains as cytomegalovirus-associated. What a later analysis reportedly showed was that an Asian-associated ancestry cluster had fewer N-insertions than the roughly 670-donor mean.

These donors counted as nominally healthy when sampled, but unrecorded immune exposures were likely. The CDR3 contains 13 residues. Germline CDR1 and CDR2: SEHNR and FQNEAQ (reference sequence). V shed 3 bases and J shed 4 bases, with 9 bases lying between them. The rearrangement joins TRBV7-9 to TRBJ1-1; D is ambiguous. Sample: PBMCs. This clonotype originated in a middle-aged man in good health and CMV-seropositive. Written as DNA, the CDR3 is TGTGCCAGCAGCTTTTCAGGTCCCACTGAAGCTTTCTTT. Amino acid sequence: CASSFSGPTEAFF.